This record covers a single T cell receptor (beta chain). The antigen is undetermined. CD4+CD25+CD127- Tregs, CD4+CD25- non-Tregs, CD4 and CD8 cells were sorted. TCRdb's copy holds only in-frame clones and misses some; the assay was immunoSEQ multiplex PCR. Among 120,000 or so clones, around 94% were seen once, and the ten largest hold roughly 0.63%. The V and J ends lost 4 bases and 5 bases respectively, with 15 bases between them. Germline CDR1 and CDR2: SGHRS and YFSETQ. The CDR3 is 15 amino acids. The sample belongs to a study of Tregs in tolerant kidney transplant recipients. General study points: Few patients were studied, so findings need validation in larger groups.

The sample comprised CD4+ T cells from blood. The sequence came from a human donor in good health. This chain joins TRBV5-1 and TRBJ1-4; D unresolved. The CDR3 region is CASSPAQPVNEKLFF. The CDR3 region has the DNA TGCGCCAGCAGCCCGGCACAGCCAGTAAATGAAAAACTGTTTTTT.